This T cell receptor beta chain emerged from a study of PD-1 blockade in classical Hodgkin lymphoma. Looked up from germline, CDR1 is SGHAT and CDR2 is FQNNGV. The length of the CDR3 is 16 residues. Losses at the gene ends were 5 bases for V and 2 bases for J; bases not matched to a gene: 5. Each patient relapsed following autologous stem cell transplantation, and prior brentuximab vedotin exposure differed. Libraries were prepared by immunoSEQ multiplex PCR; TCRdb keeps only in-frame clonotypes and omits some of them. The profile shows fewer than 50,000 clones, 86% of them singletons. The sample in question was peripheral blood mononuclear cells (PBMCs), obtained before the second cycle of nivolumab. The chain recombines TRBV11-2 with TRBJ1-3, with 11 bases lining up with TRBD1. The source of this sequence is a human donor with classical Hodgkin lymphoma. The CDR3 loop is CASSPGQGAPGNTIYF. DNA of the CDR3: TGTGCCAGCAGCCCAGGACAGGGGGCACCTGGAAACACCATATATTTT.